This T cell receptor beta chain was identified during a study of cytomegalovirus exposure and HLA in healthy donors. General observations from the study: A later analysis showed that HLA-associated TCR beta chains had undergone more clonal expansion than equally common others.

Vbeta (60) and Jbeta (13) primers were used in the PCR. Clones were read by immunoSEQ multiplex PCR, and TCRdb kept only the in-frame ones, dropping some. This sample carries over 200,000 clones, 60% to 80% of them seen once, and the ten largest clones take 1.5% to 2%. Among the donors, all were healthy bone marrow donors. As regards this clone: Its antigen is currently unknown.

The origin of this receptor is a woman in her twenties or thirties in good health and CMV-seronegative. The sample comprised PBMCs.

The CDR3: CASSYSGTSTDTQYF. The CDR3 DNA follows: TGTGCCAGCAGTTACTCCGGGACTAGCACAGATACGCAGTATTTT. The chain combines TRBV6-5 with TRBJ2-3, with D possibly being TRBD2 (6 bases). Germline CDR1 and CDR2: MNHEY and SVGAGI. The CDR3 is made up of 15 amino acids. Deletions cut 0 bases from V and 0 bases from J, with 7 bases between.